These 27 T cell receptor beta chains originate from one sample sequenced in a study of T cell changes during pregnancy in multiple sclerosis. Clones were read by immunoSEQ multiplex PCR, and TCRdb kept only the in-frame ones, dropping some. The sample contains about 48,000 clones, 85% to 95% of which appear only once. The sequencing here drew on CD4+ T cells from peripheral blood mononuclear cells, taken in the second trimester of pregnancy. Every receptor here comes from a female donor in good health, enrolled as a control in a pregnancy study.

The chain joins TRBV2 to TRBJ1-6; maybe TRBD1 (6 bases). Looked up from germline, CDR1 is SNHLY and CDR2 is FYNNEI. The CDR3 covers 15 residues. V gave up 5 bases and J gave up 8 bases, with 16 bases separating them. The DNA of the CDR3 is TGTGCCAGCAGTCGCCCGGGACATGGGGATTCACCCCTCCACTTT. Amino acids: CASSRPGHGDSPLHF.

The CDR3 DNA reads TGTGCCAGCTCACGTTCAACGGGGGGGCAAGAGACCCAGTACTTC. Translating gives CASSRSTGGQETQYF. V usage is TRBV18 and J usage is TRBJ2-5; 8 bases are a match to TRBD2. Germline lookup yields CDR1 KGHSH and CDR2 LQKENI. With 4 bases clipped from V and 2 bases from J, the junction kept 6 bases outside the gene matches. This CDR3 spans 15 amino acids.

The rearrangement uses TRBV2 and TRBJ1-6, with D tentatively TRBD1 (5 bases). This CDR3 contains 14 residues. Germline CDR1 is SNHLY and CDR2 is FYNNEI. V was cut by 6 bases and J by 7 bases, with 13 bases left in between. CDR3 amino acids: CASRMTAGNSPLHF. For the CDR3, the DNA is TGTGCCAGCAGGATGACAGCCGGAAATTCACCCCTCCACTTT.

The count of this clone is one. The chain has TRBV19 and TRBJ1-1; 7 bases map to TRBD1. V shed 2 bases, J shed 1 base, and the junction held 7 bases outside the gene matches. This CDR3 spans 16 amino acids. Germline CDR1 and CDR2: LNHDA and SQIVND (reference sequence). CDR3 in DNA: TGTGCCAGTAGTATAACCGGGACAGCCAAGAACACTGAAGCTTTCTTT. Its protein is CASSITGTAKNTEAFF.

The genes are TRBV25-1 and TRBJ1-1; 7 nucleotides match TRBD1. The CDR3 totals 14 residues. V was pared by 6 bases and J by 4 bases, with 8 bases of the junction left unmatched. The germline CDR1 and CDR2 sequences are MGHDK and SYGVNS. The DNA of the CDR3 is TGTGCCAGCAGCGATTCTTACAGGGGCACTGAAGCTTTCTTT. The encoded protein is CASSDSYRGTEAFF.

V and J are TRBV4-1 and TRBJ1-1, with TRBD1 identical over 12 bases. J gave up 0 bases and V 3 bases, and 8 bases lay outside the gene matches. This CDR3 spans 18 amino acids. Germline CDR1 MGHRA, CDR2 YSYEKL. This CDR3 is CASSHLPGTGGLNTEAFF. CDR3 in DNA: TGCGCCAGCAGCCACTTACCCGGGACAGGGGGCTTGAACACTGAAGCTTTCTTT.

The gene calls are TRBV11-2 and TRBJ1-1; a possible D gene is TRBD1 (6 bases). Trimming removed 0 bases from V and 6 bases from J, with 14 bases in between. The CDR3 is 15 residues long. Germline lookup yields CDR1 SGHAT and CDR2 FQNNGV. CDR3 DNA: TGTGCCAGCAGCTTAGACTGGGGCAGGGGCGCTGAAGCTTTCTTT. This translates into CASSLDWGRGAEAFF.

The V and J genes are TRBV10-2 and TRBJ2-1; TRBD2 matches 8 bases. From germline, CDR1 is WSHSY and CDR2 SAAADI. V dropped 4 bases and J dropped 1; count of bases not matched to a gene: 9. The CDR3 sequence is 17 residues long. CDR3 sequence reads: CASSASGGTLSYNEQFF. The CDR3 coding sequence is TGCGCCAGCAGTGCGAGCGGGGGAACGCTGTCCTACAATGAGCAGTTCTTC.

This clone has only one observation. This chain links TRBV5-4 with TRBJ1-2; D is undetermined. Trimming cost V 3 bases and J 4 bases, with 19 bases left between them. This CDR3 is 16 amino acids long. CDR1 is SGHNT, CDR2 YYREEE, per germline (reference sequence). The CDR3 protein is CASSSEGGVSFYGYTF. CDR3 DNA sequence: TGTGCCAGCAGCTCGGAAGGAGGTGTGAGTTTCTATGGCTACACCTTC.

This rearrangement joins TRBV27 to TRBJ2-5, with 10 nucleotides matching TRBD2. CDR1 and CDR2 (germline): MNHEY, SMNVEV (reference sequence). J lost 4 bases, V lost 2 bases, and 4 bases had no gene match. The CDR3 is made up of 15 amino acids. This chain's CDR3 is CASSLGAGGIETQYF. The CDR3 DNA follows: TGTGCCAGCAGTTTAGGAGCGGGGGGGATAGAGACCCAGTACTTC.

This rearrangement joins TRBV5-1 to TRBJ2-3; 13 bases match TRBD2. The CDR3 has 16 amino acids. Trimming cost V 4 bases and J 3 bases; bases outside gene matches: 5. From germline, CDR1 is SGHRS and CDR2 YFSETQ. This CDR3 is CASSHLTSGGTDTQYF. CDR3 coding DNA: TGCGCCAGCAGCCACCTGACTAGCGGGGGGACAGATACGCAGTATTTT.

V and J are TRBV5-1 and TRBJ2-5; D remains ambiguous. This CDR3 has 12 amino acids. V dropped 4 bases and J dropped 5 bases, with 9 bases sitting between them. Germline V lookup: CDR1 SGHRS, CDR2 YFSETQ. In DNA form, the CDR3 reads TGCGCCAGCAGCCCCTCCAGGGAGACCCAGTACTTC. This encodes CASSPSRETQYF.

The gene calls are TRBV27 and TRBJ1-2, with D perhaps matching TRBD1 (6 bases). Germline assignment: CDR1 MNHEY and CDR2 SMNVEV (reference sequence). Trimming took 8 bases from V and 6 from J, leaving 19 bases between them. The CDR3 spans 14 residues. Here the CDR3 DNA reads TGTGCCAGCCTGGGGGCGGGTAAGATGGATGGCTACACCTTC. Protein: CASLGAGKMDGYTF.

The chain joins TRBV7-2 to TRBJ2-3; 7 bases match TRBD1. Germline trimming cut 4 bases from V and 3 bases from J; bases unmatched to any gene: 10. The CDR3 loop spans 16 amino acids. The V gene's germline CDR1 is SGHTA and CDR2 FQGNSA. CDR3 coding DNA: TGTGCCAGCAGCTGGGGTAGGGGGCCCGGGACAGATACGCAGTATTTT. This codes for CASSWGRGPGTDTQYF.

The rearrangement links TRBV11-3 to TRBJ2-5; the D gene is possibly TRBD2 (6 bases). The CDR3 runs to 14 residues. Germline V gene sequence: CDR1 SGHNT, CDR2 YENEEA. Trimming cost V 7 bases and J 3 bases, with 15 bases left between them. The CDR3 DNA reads TGTGCCAGCATGGGCCGGAGGGGTGAAGAGACCCAGTACTTC. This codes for CASMGRRGEETQYF.

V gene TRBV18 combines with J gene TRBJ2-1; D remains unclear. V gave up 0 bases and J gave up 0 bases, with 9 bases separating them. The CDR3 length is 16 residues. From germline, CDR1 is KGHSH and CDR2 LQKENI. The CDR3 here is CASSPPGTSSYNEQFF. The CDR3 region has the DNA TGTGCCAGCTCACCACCGGGCACAAGCTCCTACAATGAGCAGTTCTTC. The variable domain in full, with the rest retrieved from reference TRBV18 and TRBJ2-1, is NAGVMQNPRHLVRRRGQEARLRCSPMKGHSHVYWYRQLPEEGLKFMVYLQKENIIDESGMPKERFSAEFPKEGPSILRIQQVVRGDSAAYFCASSPPGTSSYNEQFFGPGTRLTVL.

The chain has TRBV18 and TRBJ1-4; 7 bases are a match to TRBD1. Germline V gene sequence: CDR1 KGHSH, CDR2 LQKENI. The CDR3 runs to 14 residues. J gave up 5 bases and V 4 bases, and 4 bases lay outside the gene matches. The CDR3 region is CASSLDRVNEKLFF. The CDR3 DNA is TGTGCCAGCTCACTTGACAGGGTCAATGAAAAACTGTTTTTT.

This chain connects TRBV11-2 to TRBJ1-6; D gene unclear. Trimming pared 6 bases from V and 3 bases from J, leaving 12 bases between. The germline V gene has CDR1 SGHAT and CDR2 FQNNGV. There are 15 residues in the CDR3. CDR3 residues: CASRQRVFYNSPLHF. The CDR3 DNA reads TGTGCCAGCAGACAGCGGGTTTTCTATAATTCACCCCTCCACTTT.

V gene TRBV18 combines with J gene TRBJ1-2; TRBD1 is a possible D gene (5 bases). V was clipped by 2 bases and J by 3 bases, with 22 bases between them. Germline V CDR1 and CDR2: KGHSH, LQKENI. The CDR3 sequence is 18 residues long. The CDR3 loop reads CASSPSPGTPRGDYGYTF. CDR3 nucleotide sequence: TGTGCCAGCTCACCAAGCCCCGGGACGCCGCGGGGGGACTATGGCTACACCTTC.

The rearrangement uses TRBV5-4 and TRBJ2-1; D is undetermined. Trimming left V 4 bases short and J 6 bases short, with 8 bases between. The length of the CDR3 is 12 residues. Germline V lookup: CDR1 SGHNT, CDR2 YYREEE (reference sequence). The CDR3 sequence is CASSQVSNEQFF. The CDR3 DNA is TGTGCCAGCAGCCAAGTCAGCAATGAGCAGTTCTTC.

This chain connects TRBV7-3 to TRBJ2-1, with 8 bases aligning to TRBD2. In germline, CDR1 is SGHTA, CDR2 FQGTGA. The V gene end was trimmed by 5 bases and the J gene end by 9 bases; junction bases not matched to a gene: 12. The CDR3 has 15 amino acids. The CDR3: CASSHLAGFDGEQFF. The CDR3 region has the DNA TGTGCCAGCAGCCATTTAGCGGGATTCGATGGTGAGCAGTTCTTC.

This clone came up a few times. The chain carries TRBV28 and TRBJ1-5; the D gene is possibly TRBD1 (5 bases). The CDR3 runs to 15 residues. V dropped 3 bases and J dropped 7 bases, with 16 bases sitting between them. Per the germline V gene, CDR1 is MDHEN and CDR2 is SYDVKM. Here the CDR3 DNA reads TGTGCCAGCAGTTTGTCTTTTCCAGGGCACCAGCCCCAGCATTTT. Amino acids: CASSLSFPGHQPQHF.

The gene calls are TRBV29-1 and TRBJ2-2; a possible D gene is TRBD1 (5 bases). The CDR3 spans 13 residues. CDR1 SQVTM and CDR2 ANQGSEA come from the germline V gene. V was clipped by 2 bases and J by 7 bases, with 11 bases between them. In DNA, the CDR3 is TGCAGCGTTGAAAAGGGGTCAGGCGGGGAGCTGTTTTTT. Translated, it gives CSVEKGSGGELFF.

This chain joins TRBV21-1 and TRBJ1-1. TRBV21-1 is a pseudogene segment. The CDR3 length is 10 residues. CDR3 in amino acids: CASSRVQAFF. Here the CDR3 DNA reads TGTGCCAGCAGCCGGGTTCAGGCTTTCTTT.

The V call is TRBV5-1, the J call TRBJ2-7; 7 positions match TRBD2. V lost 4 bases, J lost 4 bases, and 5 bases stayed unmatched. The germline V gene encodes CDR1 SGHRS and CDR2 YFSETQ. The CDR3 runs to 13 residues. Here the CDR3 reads CASSGGSEYEQYF. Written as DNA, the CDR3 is TGCGCCAGCAGCGGCGGGAGTGAGTACGAGCAGTACTTC.

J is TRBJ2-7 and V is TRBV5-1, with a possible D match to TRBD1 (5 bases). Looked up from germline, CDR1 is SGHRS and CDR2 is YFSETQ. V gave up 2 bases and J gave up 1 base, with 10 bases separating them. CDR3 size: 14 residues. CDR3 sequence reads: CASSLTGTSYEQYF. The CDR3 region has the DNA TGCGCCAGCAGCTTAACAGGCACATCCTACGAGCAGTACTTC. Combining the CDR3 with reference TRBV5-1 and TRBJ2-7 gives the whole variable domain KAGVTQTPRYLIKTRGQQVTLSCSPISGHRSVSWYQQTPGQGLQFLFEYFSETQRNKGNFPGRFSGRQFSNSRSEMNVSTLELGDSALYLCASSLTGTSYEQYFGPGTRLTVT.

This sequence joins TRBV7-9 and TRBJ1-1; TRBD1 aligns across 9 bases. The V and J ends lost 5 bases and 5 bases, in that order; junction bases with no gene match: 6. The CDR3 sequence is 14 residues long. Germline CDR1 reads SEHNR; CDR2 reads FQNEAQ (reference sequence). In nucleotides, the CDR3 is TGTGCCAGCAGCGCTGACAGGGGGGAGACTGAAGCTTTCTTT. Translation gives CASSADRGETEAFF. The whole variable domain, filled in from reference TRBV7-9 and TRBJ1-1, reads DTGVSQNPRHKITKRGQNVTFRCDPISEHNRLYWYRQTLGQGPEFLTYFQNEAQLEKSRLLSDRFSAERPKGSFSTLEIQRTEQGDSAMYLCASSADRGETEAFFGQGTRLTVV.